This T cell receptor (beta chain) comes out of a study of spatial heterogeneity in lung cancer. CDR3 length: 16 amino acids. Per germline, CDR1 LGHNA and CDR2 YSLEER. V dropped 0 bases and J dropped 4; count of bases not matched to a gene: 6. The time point here: sample taken at primary tumor resection. With respect to this clonotype: Its antigen is still unknown. No conserved phenylalanine or tryptophan is present at the end of the CDR3, so a read error is the likely explanation.

Study results and caveats: There were more appearances of ubiquitous expanded tumor TCRs in blood at resection than at follow-up.

Every molecule of TCR cDNA had its own unique molecular identifier. Via MiXCR, TCRdb re-called the 5' RACE reads, giving one row per CDR3 protein. The sample has tens of thousands of distinct CDR3 sequences; approximately 12% are singletons. The sequencing used PBMCs, collected at surgery. The origin of this receptor is a male donor with early-stage non-small cell lung cancer. The chain couples TRBV4-3 to TRBJ2-3; the match to TRBD2 covers 8 bases. The CDR3 here is CASSQDQAGEADTQYL. For the CDR3, the DNA is TGCGCCAGCAGCCAAGACCAAGCGGGAGAGGCAGATACGCAGTATTTA.